These T cell receptor beta chains were read from a single sample in a study of blood T cells in healthy people across ages. TCRdb recomputed calls from the 5' RACE reads with MiXCR, one row per CDR3 protein. The sample holds roughly 700,000 distinct CDR3 sequences, more than 40% seen once. Material: blood. These TCRs come from a woman aged 55-75 years in good health. CDR3s include the opening cysteine and the closing phenylalanine or tryptophan. The order of the fields is clone size, D gene, J gene, V gene, CDR3 protein, CDR3 DNA. A D gene is named only where the DNA matches it firmly. Expanded clones are given a class, and other clones once, few, many or no size at all.

clone_size: -; d_call: -; j_call: TRBJ2-3; v_call: TRBV10-3; cdr3_aa: CAISESTFGGSYTDTQYF; cdr3_nt: TGTGCCATCAGTGAGTCGACATTTGGGGGGTCTTACACAGATACGCAGTATTTT
clone_size: few; d_call: -; j_call: TRBJ2-5; v_call: TRBV4-3; cdr3_aa: CASSQAMVGDKTQYF; cdr3_nt: TGCGCCAGCAGCCAAGCAATGGTAGGGGACAAGACCCAGTACTTC
clone_size: few; d_call: -; j_call: TRBJ2-2; v_call: TRBV12-3/TRBV12-4; cdr3_aa: CASSLVQGELFF; cdr3_nt: TGTGCCAGCAGTTTAGTACAGGGGGAGCTGTTTTTT
clone_size: -; d_call: TRBD1; j_call: TRBJ1-2; v_call: TRBV20-1; cdr3_aa: CSASLRGPSDYGYTF; cdr3_nt: TGCAGTGCTAGCCTCAGGGGGCCGAGTGACTATGGCTACACCTTC
clone_size: -; d_call: -; j_call: TRBJ2-3; v_call: TRBV6-5; cdr3_aa: CASSTRTYGTDTQYF; cdr3_nt: TGTGCCAGCAGTACTCGGACATATGGCACAGATACGCAGTATTTT
clone_size: few; d_call: TRBD2; j_call: TRBJ2-3; v_call: TRBV11-3; cdr3_aa: CASSFTSGRIDTQYF; cdr3_nt: TGTGCCAGCAGCTTCACTAGCGGAAGAATAGATACGCAGTATTTT
clone_size: -; d_call: -; j_call: TRBJ2-3; v_call: TRBV5-1; cdr3_aa: CASSVSPRDTQYF; cdr3_nt: TGCGCCAGCAGCGTGAGTCCCCGAGATACGCAGTATTTT
clone_size: -; d_call: -; j_call: TRBJ1-1; v_call: TRBV2; cdr3_aa: CATGGNTEAFF; cdr3_nt: TGTGCCACAGGAGGGAACACTGAAGCTTTCTTT
clone_size: -; d_call: -; j_call: TRBJ2-3; v_call: TRBV4-2; cdr3_aa: CASSPGPRGTDTQYF; cdr3_nt: TGTGCCAGCAGCCCGGGACCAAGGGGCACAGATACGCAGTATTTT
clone_size: -; d_call: -; j_call: TRBJ2-3; v_call: TRBV20-1; cdr3_aa: CSAPGRWTGRGTDTQYF; cdr3_nt: TGCAGTGCTCCCGGACGGTGGACAGGGAGGGGCACAGATACGCAGTATTTT
clone_size: few; d_call: -; j_call: TRBJ2-1; v_call: TRBV10-3; cdr3_aa: CAIRGLGDEQFF; cdr3_nt: TGTGCCATCAGAGGACTCGGCGATGAGCAGTTCTTC